The rows below give T cell receptor beta chains drawn from one sample of a study of cytomegalovirus exposure and HLA in healthy donors. Using immunoSEQ multiplex PCR, the repertoire was profiled, and TCRdb retains in-frame clones only, with some absent. The table shows under 200,000 clones, with 89% occurring only once. The sequencing sample was made of PBMCs. Every receptor here comes from a woman younger than 30 in good health and CMV-seropositive. CDR3s include the opening cysteine and the closing phenylalanine or tryptophan. A D gene is named only where the DNA matches it firmly. Only some rows state a clone size, as once, few, many or a class for expanded clones.

V gene: TRBV25-1
J gene: TRBJ2-7
clone size: NA
D gene: NA
CDR3 protein: CASSVTGTFFSTNYEQYF
CDR3 DNA: TGTGCCAGCAGTGTCACCGGGACATTCTTTTCGACAAACTACGAGCAGTACTTC

V gene: TRBV29-1
J gene: TRBJ1-1
clone size: NA
D gene: NA
CDR3 protein: CSVGGETEAFF
CDR3 DNA: TGCAGCGTTGGGGGGGAGACCGAAGCTTTCTTT

V gene: TRBV12-5
J gene: TRBJ2-1
clone size: NA
D gene: TRBD2
CDR3 protein: CASGPSGRSYNEQFF
CDR3 DNA: TGTGCTAGTGGTCCCAGCGGGAGGTCCTACAATGAGCAGTTCTTC

V gene: TRBV7-2
J gene: TRBJ2-7
clone size: NA
D gene: TRBD2
CDR3 protein: CASSTTGGSEQYF
CDR3 DNA: TGTGCCAGCAGCACGACGGGGGGTTCCGAGCAGTACTTC

V gene: TRBV27
J gene: TRBJ2-5
clone size: NA
D gene: NA
CDR3 protein: CASSGGLGETQYF
CDR3 DNA: TGTGCCAGCAGTGGGGGACTTGGAGAGACCCAGTACTTC

V gene: TRBV27
J gene: TRBJ2-1
clone size: NA
D gene: NA
CDR3 protein: CASSFRASPSAYNEQFF
CDR3 DNA: TGTGCCAGCAGTTTTCGGGCTAGCCCCTCGGCCTACAATGAGCAGTTCTTC

V gene: TRBV9
J gene: TRBJ1-4
clone size: NA
D gene: NA
CDR3 protein: CASSPEGGRQVDEKLFF
CDR3 DNA: TGTGCCAGCAGCCCAGAAGGTGGGAGACAGGTAGATGAAAAACTGTTTTTT

V gene: TRBV5-1
J gene: TRBJ2-7
clone size: few
D gene: TRBD1
CDR3 protein: CASSSLQGATYEQYF
CDR3 DNA: TGCGCCAGCAGCTCGCTACAGGGGGCAACCTACGAGCAGTACTTC

V gene: TRBV27
J gene: TRBJ2-3
clone size: once
D gene: NA
CDR3 protein: CASSLRPRTERGDTQYF
CDR3 DNA: TGTGCCAGCAGTCTCCGCCCCCGGACTGAGAGAGGTGATACGCAGTATTTT

V gene: TRBV9
J gene: TRBJ2-1
clone size: NA
D gene: TRBD2
CDR3 protein: CASSVGGVAGNEQFF
CDR3 DNA: TGTGCCAGCAGCGTAGGGGGAGTAGCGGGAAATGAGCAGTTCTTC

V gene: TRBV27
J gene: TRBJ2-2
clone size: NA
D gene: NA
CDR3 protein: CASSSAGSGELFF
CDR3 DNA: TGTGCCAGCAGTTCCGCGGGGTCCGGGGAGCTGTTTTTT

V gene: TRBV5-1
J gene: TRBJ2-7
clone size: NA
D gene: TRBD1
CDR3 protein: CASSPWTGEDEQYF
CDR3 DNA: TGCGCCAGCAGCCCGTGGACAGGGGAGGACGAGCAGTACTTC

V gene: TRBV19
J gene: TRBJ2-3
clone size: NA
D gene: TRBD2
CDR3 protein: CASSTPLAGSFTDTQYF
CDR3 DNA: TGTGCCAGTAGTACCCCACTAGCGGGGTCATTCACAGATACGCAGTATTTT

V gene: TRBV10-3
J gene: TRBJ1-1
clone size: NA
D gene: NA
CDR3 protein: CAIRAGDTEAFF
CDR3 DNA: TGTGCCATCAGGGCAGGGGACACTGAAGCTTTCTTT

V gene: TRBV9
J gene: TRBJ1-4
clone size: NA
D gene: NA
CDR3 protein: CASSVGGELGEKLFF
CDR3 DNA: TGTGCCAGCAGCGTTGGAGGAGAACTTGGTGAAAAACTGTTTTTT

V gene: TRBV15
J gene: TRBJ2-1
clone size: NA
D gene: TRBD2
CDR3 protein: CATSRGGSSYNEQFF
CDR3 DNA: TGTGCCACCAGCAGGGGCGGGAGTTCCTACAATGAGCAGTTCTTC